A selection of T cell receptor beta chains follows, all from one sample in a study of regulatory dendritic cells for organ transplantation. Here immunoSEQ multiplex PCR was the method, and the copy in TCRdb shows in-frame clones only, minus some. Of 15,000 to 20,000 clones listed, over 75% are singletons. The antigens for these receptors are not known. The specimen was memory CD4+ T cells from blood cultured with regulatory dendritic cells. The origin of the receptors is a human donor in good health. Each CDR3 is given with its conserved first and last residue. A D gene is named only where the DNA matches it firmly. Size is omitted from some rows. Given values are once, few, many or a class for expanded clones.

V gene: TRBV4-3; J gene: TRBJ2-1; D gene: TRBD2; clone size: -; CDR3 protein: CASSHNSGGGYNEQFF; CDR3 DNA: TGCGCCAGCAGCCATAATAGCGGGGGGGGATACAATGAGCAGTTCTTC
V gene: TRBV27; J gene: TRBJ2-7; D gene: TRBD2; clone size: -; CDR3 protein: CASSFRGLAGAYEQYF; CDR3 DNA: TGTGCCAGCAGTTTCCGGGGACTAGCGGGGGCCTACGAGCAGTACTTC
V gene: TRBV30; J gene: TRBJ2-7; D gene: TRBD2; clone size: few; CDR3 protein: CAWSASSGGMYEQYF; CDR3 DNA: TGTGCCTGGAGCGCCTCTAGCGGGGGGATGTACGAGCAGTACTTC
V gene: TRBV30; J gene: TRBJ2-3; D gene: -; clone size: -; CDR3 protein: CAWSVYLANTDTQYF; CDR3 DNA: TGTGCCTGGAGTGTATATTTGGCGAACACAGATACGCAGTATTTT
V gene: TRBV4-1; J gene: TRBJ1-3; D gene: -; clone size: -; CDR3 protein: CASSQEGRTRVSGNTIYF; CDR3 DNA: TGCGCCAGCAGCCAAGAGGGTAGGACCCGAGTCTCTGGAAACACCATATATTTT
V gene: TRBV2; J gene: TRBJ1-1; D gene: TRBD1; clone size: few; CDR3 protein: CAKGPTGLVTEAFF; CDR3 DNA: TGTGCCAAGGGACCGACAGGGCTTGTCACTGAAGCTTTCTTT
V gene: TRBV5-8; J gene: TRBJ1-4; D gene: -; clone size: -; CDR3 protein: CASSQGASWTNEKLFF; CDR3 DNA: TGTGCCAGCAGCCAAGGGGCCTCTTGGACTAATGAAAAACTGTTTTTT
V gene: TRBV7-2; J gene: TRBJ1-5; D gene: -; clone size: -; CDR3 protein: CASSFGWAGYQPQHF; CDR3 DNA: TGTGCCAGCAGCTTCGGTTGGGCCGGGTATCAGCCCCAGCATTTT
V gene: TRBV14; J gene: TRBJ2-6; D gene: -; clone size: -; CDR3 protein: CASSPRAGVGSGANVLTF; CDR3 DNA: TGTGCCAGCAGCCCCCGAGCAGGGGTTGGCTCTGGGGCCAACGTCCTGACTTTC
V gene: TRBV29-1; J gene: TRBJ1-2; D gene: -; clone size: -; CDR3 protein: CSVEWGDGYTF; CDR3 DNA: TGCAGCGTTGAATGGGGGGATGGCTACACCTTC
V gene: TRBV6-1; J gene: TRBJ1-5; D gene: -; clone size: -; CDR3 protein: CASSKGTQPQHF; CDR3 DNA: TGTGCCAGCAGTAAGGGGACTCAGCCCCAGCATTTT
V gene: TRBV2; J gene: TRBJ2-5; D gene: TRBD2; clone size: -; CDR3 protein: CASSDRGGSRQETQYF; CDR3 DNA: TGTGCCAGCAGTGATCGGGGGGGGTCCCGGCAAGAGACCCAGTACTTC
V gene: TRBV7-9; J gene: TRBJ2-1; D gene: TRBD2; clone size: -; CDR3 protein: CASSFGWSSGGAIEQFF; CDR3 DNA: TGTGCCAGCAGCTTCGGGTGGTCTAGCGGGGGGGCCATCGAGCAGTTCTTC
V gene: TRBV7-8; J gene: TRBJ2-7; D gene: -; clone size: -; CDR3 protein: CASSLVHRDEQYF; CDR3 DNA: TGTGCCAGCAGCTTAGTTCACAGGGACGAGCAGTACTTC
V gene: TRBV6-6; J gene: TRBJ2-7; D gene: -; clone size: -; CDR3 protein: CASESATYEQYF; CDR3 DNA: TGTGCCAGCGAGTCAGCAACCTACGAGCAGTACTTC
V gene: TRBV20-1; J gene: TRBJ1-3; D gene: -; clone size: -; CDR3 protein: CSAHGGNTIYF; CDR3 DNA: TGCAGTGCTCATGGAGGAAACACCATATATTTT
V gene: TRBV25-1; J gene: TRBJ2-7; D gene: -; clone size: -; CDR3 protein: CASSEEGPPFYEQYF; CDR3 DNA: TGTGCCAGCAGTGAGGAAGGCCCCCCTTTCTACGAGCAGTACTTC
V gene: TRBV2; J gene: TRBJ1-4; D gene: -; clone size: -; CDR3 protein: CASRQGPATNEKLFF; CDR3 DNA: TGTGCCAGCAGGCAGGGACCCGCAACTAATGAAAAACTGTTTTTT
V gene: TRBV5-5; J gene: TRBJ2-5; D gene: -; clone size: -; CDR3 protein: CASSPGRVSDQETQYF; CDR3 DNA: TGTGCCAGCAGCCCGGGTAGAGTTTCCGATCAAGAGACCCAGTACTTC
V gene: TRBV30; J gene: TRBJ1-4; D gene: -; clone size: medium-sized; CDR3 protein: CAWSLPSTNEKLFF; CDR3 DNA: TGTGCCTGGAGTCTCCCATCAACTAATGAAAAACTGTTTTTT
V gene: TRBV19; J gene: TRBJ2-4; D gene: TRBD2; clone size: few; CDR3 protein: CASSIGLAGGPYIQYF; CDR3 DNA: TGTGCCAGTAGTATAGGACTAGCGGGAGGGCCCTACATTCAGTACTTC
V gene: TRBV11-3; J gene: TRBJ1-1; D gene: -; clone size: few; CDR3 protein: CASSSNVNTEAFF; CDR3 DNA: TGTGCCAGCAGCTCAAACGTGAACACTGAAGCTTTCTTT
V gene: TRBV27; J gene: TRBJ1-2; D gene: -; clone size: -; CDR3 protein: CASRSTENYGYTF; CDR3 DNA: TGTGCCAGCAGGTCAACAGAAAACTATGGCTACACCTTC
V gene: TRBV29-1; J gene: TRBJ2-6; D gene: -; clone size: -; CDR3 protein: CSAQTDVDSGANVLTF; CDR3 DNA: TGCAGCGCTCAGACGGATGTGGATTCTGGGGCCAACGTCCTGACTTTC